The 25 T cell receptor beta chains below come from one sample, sequenced in a study of T-cell reconstitution after alpha-beta-depleted transplantation in children. For TCRbeta, the library was prepared with unique molecular identifiers. TCRdb ran MiXCR on the PCR reads and lists one entry per CDR3 protein. The sample carries about 200,000 distinct CDR3 sequences, 7.5% to 9.5% recorded once. The sample consisted of PBMCs, mostly from graft donor cells, taken 360 days after TCRalphabeta/CD19-depleted stem cell transplant. The receptors derive from a male patient aged 2-10 years who had a stem cell transplant for acute myeloid leukemia, so the T cells may come from the graft donor.

In this sample, this clonotype turned up a few times. The junction differs from germline at one of its ends, possibly a read error. The chain joins TRBV7-7 to TRBJ2-6, with D perhaps matching TRBD1 or TRBD2 (5 bases each). CDR1 and CDR2 from the germline V gene are SSHAT and FNYEAQ (reference sequence). This CDR3 spans 20 amino acids. The CDR3 coding sequence is TGTGCTAGCAGCTTAGGGAGAGAGGGGACCCCGAGCTCTGGGGCCAACGTCCTGACTTTC. Translation gives CASSLGREGTPSSGANVLTF.

This clonotype was counted only a few times. The rearrangement uses TRBV11-1 and TRBJ2-1; D perhaps matches TRBD1 (5 bases). CDR1 SGHAT and CDR2 FQDESV come from the germline V gene (reference sequence). The CDR3 totals 13 residues. The V end was cut by 3 bases, the J end by 9 bases, with 12 bases between. For the CDR3, the DNA is TGTGCCAGCAGCTTGTTAGGGGTCGGTGAGCAGTTCTTC. Protein product: CASSLLGVGEQFF.

This clonotype was recorded a few times. The V gene is TRBV29-1, the J gene TRBJ1-3; 11 bases match TRBD1. CDR3 length: 16 amino acids. CDR1 is SQVTM and CDR2 is ANQGSEA in the germline V gene. The junction had 7 bases not matched to a gene; V was cut back by 4 bases and J by 2 bases. CDR3 sequence (DNA): TGCAGCGTTGGCGGCCCGGGACAGGGGGCTGGAAACACCATATATTTT. It translates to CSVGGPGQGAGNTIYF.

The table lists this clonotype with many counts. J is TRBJ2-1 and V is TRBV3-1; 16 nucleotides align to TRBD2. Unmatched junction bases numbered 5, after V lost 3 bases and J lost 3 bases. CDR1 and CDR2 (germline): LGHDT, YNNKEL (reference sequence). The CDR3 has 18 amino acids. CDR3 amino acids: CASSHGTSGRAYYNEQFF. For the CDR3, the DNA is TGTGCCAGCAGCCACGGGACTAGCGGGAGGGCCTACTACAATGAGCAGTTCTTC.

The chain joins TRBV5-1 to TRBJ2-5; a weak D match, TRBD2 (5 bases). V gave up 0 bases and J gave up 5 bases, with 17 bases separating them. This CDR3 region has 16 residues. Germline V gives CDR1 SGHRS, CDR2 YFSETQ. The CDR3 here is CASSLDAGKPRETQYF. The CDR3 DNA reads as TGCGCCAGCAGCTTGGATGCGGGCAAGCCCCGCGAGACCCAGTACTTC.

At least ten counts were recorded for this clonotype. This chain connects TRBV10-3 to TRBJ2-1; TRBD2 matches 10 bases. Germline V lookup: CDR1 ENHRY, CDR2 SYGVKD. This CDR3 has 18 amino acids. The V gene end was trimmed by 7 bases and the J gene end by 2 bases; junction bases not matched to a gene: 14. In DNA, the CDR3 is TGTGCCATCACCGGCGGGGCTAGCGGGGGATTTGCCTACAATGAGCAGTTCTTC. It translates to CAITGGASGGFAYNEQFF.

The rearrangement uses TRBV4-3 and TRBJ2-7; 8 nucleotides agree with TRBD1. Looked up from germline, CDR1 is LGHNA and CDR2 is YSLEER. J lost 5 bases, V lost 2 bases, and 14 bases had no gene match. The CDR3 runs to 17 residues. The CDR3 coding sequence is TGCGCCAGCAGCCAATTCCAGGGGGCGATTGATACTCACGAGCAGTACTTC. Translated: CASSQFQGAIDTHEQYF.

This clonotype was recorded at least ten times. This rearrangement joins TRBV10-3 to TRBJ1-6; D possibly corresponds to TRBD1 (6 bases). Germline V gene lookup returns CDR1 ENHRY and CDR2 SYGVKD. The germline V and J ends were trimmed by 8 bases and 8 bases, with 13 bases remaining between them. The CDR3 is made up of 13 amino acids. CDR3 sequence: CAIGSDRDSPLHF. CDR3 in DNA: TGTGCCATCGGGTCGGACAGAGATTCACCCCTCCACTTT.

This clonotype was detected many times. The chain is built from TRBV12-3 or TRBV12-4 and TRBJ2-1, with D perhaps matching TRBD2 (5 bases). CDR3 size: 17 residues. Trimming removed 3 bases at V and 9 bases at J, with 24 bases between. The CDR3 bases are TGTGCCAGCAGTTTCGGGGTGACCACAACTTTGTTCGGTGAGCAGTTCTTC. Protein product: CASSFGVTTTLFGEQFF.

In its sample, this clonotype was seen a few times. The CDR3, as DNA: TGTGCCAGCAGCCCCTCGCAGGGCCAACATCAGAGCTCCTACAATGAGCAGTTCTTC. Its protein is CASSPSQGQHQSSYNEQFF. This rearrangement joins TRBV11-1 to TRBJ2-1; a possible D gene is TRBD1 (5 bases). The CDR3 totals 19 residues. Germline assignment: CDR1 SGHAT and CDR2 FQDESV (reference sequence). Trimming removed 5 bases at V and 0 bases at J, with 23 bases between.

The CDR3 protein is CASSPRPSGGPGDTQYF. Here the CDR3 DNA reads TGTGCCAGCAGCCCACGTCCTAGCGGGGGTCCTGGAGATACGCAGTATTTT. V is TRBV7-3 and J is TRBJ2-3, with 10 bases that match TRBD2. The CDR3 is made up of 17 amino acids. The V gene end was trimmed by 5 bases and the J gene end by 5 bases; junction bases not matched to a gene: 13. Per the germline V gene, CDR1 is SGHTA and CDR2 is FQGTGA.

This rearrangement joins TRBV5-1 to TRBJ1-2, with 8 bases aligning to TRBD1. Germline-derived CDR1 and CDR2 are SGHRS and YFSETQ. This CDR3 comprises 14 residues. The ends lost 0 bases at V and 8 bases at J; junction bases unmatched: 6. Written as DNA, the CDR3 is TGCGCCAGCAGCTTGGTTGGACAGGGTGGCGGCTACACCTTC. This codes for CASSLVGQGGGYTF.

This clonotype appeared a few times. The chain carries TRBV29-1 and TRBJ1-2, with D unclear. Trimming took off 1 base at V and 5 bases at J, with 11 bases between the two ends. Germline loops: CDR1 SQVTM, CDR2 ANQGSEA. This CDR3 is 13 amino acids long. Here the CDR3 reads CSVEVGVGYGYTF. In DNA form, the CDR3 reads TGCAGCGTTGAAGTGGGAGTTGGGTATGGCTACACCTTC. Using reference TRBV29-1 and TRBJ1-2 for the parts outside the CDR3, the full variable domain is SAVISQKPSRDICQRGTSLTIQCQVDSQVTMMFWYRQQPGQSLTLIATANQGSEATYESGFVIDKFPISRPNLTFSTLTVSNMSPEDSSIYLCSVEVGVGYGYTFGSGTRLTVV.

This clonotype was detected many times. The chain combines TRBV30 with TRBJ2-2, with D possibly being TRBD1 (7 bases). The CDR3 is 14 amino acids. V was pared by 3 bases and J by 7 bases, with 15 bases between. Germline-derived CDR1 and CDR2 are GTSNPN and SVGIG (reference sequence). The CDR3 spells CAWRPTGRNGELFF. CDR3 nucleotide sequence: TGTGCCTGGAGGCCGACAGGGAGGAACGGGGAGCTGTTTTTT.

This clonotype was seen more than once but under ten times. The gene calls are TRBV18 and TRBJ2-4; D possibly uses TRBD1 or TRBD2 (6 bases each). The CDR3 is 15 residues long. CDR1 is KGHSH and CDR2 is LQKENI in the germline V gene. The V and J ends lost 4 bases and 1 base respectively, with 11 bases between them. The CDR3 is CASSHGGTAKNIQYF. The CDR3 nucleotides are TGTGCCAGCTCACACGGGGGCACGGCCAAAAACATTCAGTACTTC.

A few counts support this clonotype. The chain couples TRBV3-1 to TRBJ1-5; D perhaps matches TRBD1 (6 bases). CDR3 length equals 15 residues. V was cut by 1 base and J by 6 bases, with 13 bases left in between. Germline CDR1 is LGHDT and CDR2 is YNNKEL (reference sequence). CDR3 nucleotides: TGTGCCAGCAGCCAAGGGGTACAGGGCGGTCAGCCCCAGCATTTT. It encodes CASSQGVQGGQPQHF.

This clonotype has only a few counts. The chain is built from TRBV29-1 and TRBJ2-5, with D tentatively TRBD1 (6 bases). Between the trimmed V and J ends, which lost 3 bases and 5 bases, there was a span of 22 bases. This CDR3 region has 16 residues. CDR1 is SQVTM and CDR2 is ANQGSEA in the germline V gene. The CDR3 loop is CSVDRRAQGPWETQYF. The CDR3 nucleotides read TGCAGCGTTGATCGGCGCGCACAGGGCCCTTGGGAGACCCAGTACTTC.

The V gene is TRBV7-9, the J gene TRBJ2-5, with TRBD1 matching over 7 bases. V was pared by 1 base and J by 1 base, with 9 bases of the junction left unmatched. This CDR3 comprises 17 residues. Looked up from germline, CDR1 is SEHNR and CDR2 is FQNEAQ (reference sequence). For the CDR3, the DNA is TGTGCCAGCAGCTTAGGCCGGGACAGCTCCTTCCAAGAGACCCAGTACTTC. Translating it yields CASSLGRDSSFQETQYF.

This clonotype occurred a few times. V is TRBV7-2 and J is TRBJ2-7; the D is unclear. The CDR3 covers 17 residues. V lost 2 bases to trimming and J lost 2 bases, with 19 bases between them. Germline-derived CDR1 and CDR2 are SGHTA and FQGNSA. Here the CDR3 reads CASSLIARVGWTYEQYF. In DNA, the CDR3 is TGTGCCAGCAGCTTAATTGCCCGGGTAGGTTGGACCTACGAGCAGTACTTC.

This clonotype was observed a few times. The chain links TRBV19 to TRBJ2-7; no reliable D call. Germline-derived CDR1 and CDR2 are LNHDA and SQIVND (reference sequence). V lost 9 bases to trimming and J lost 3 bases, with 6 bases between them. The CDR3 contains 10 residues. The CDR3 is CARPIYEQYF. In DNA, the CDR3 is TGTGCCAGACCGATCTACGAGCAGTACTTC.

V is TRBV2 and J is TRBJ2-5; D may match TRBD1 or TRBD2 (5 bases each). This CDR3 spans 17 amino acids. The germline V gene encodes CDR1 SNHLY and CDR2 FYNNEI. Between the trimmed V and J ends, which lost 1 base and 1 base, there was a span of 16 bases. CDR3 in DNA: TGTGCCAGCAGTGAAGGGGGACCGATCTTTTTCCAAGAGACCCAGTACTTC. Protein: CASSEGGPIFFQETQYF.

This clonotype was detected ten times or more. V usage is TRBV25-1 and J usage is TRBJ1-2, with 9 bases fitting TRBD1. Per germline, CDR1 MGHDK and CDR2 SYGVNS. The CDR3 is made up of 14 amino acids. V lost 4 bases, J lost 6 bases, and 6 bases stayed unmatched. Here the CDR3 reads CASSGYRGLNGYTF. In DNA form, the CDR3 reads TGTGCCAGCAGTGGCTACAGGGGGCTTAATGGCTACACCTTC.

This clonotype has ten or more counts. The chain couples TRBV2 to TRBJ2-5; TRBD1 might be the D (6 bases). In germline, CDR1 is SNHLY, CDR2 FYNNEI. Trimming removed 7 bases from V and 2 bases from J, with 14 bases in between. The CDR3 is 14 amino acids. The CDR3: CASNQRQVQETQYF. CDR3 coding DNA: TGTGCCAGCAACCAAAGACAGGTTCAAGAGACCCAGTACTTC.

The gene calls are TRBV29-1 and TRBJ2-2, with 9 bases lining up with TRBD1. Per the germline V gene, CDR1 is SQVTM and CDR2 is ANQGSEA. The CDR3 sequence is 16 residues long. The V segment lost 6 bases and the J segment 5 bases; nucleotides outside the gene matches: 13. CDR3 DNA: TGCAGCGTGCGGCCCACCGGGACAGGGAAGACCGGGGAGCTGTTTTTT. Translated: CSVRPTGTGKTGELFF.

Ten or more counts support this clonotype. The rearrangement joins TRBV2 to TRBJ2-1; the match to TRBD1 covers 7 bases. The CDR3 length is 13 residues. The ends lost 8 bases at V and 4 bases at J; junction bases unmatched: 5. The germline gives CDR1 SNHLY, CDR2 FYNNEI. The CDR3 here is CASFGQVYNEQFF. For the CDR3, the DNA is TGTGCCAGCTTCGGACAGGTGTACAATGAGCAGTTCTTC.